This T cell receptor beta chain came from a study of CD8 T cells in ankylosing spondylitis. Looked up from germline, CDR1 is ENHRY and CDR2 is SYGVKD. The junction had 2 bases not matched to a gene; V was cut back by 5 bases and J by 5 bases. The CDR3 covers 14 residues. Whole-study findings and limits: From matched ankylosing spondylitis synovial fluid, disease-linked clones were reportedly recovered at significantly enriched levels. Blood of patients with ankylosing spondylitis appeared to be characterized by a TCR beta motif of several highly homologous variants.

Each CDR3 protein gets one entry after TCRdb re-called the 5' RACE reads with MiXCR. The sample shows 750,000 to 850,000 distinct CDR3 sequences, about 10% of them seen only once. In this sample, this clonotype turned up a few times. Its target is unknown. Sequenced input: blood, either unsorted or a sorted T cell fraction (not recorded which). The sequence derives from a male donor with ankylosing spondylitis. The chain links TRBV10-3 to TRBJ1-6; TRBD1 aligns across 8 bases. The CDR3 reads CAISPTGDNSPLHF. In DNA form, the CDR3 reads TGTGCCATCAGTCCGACAGGGGATAATTCACCCCTCCACTTT.